A selection of T cell receptor beta chains follows, all from one sample in a study of neoadjuvant anti-PD-1 for oral cavity cancer. TCRdb's copy holds only in-frame clones and misses some; the assay was immunoSEQ multiplex PCR. The repertoire holds some 40,000 clones, with roughly two fifths as singletons. Material: tumor tissue, obtained after nivolumab (anti-PD-1) treatment. The receptors were sampled from a person aged 35-79 years with oral cavity squamous cell carcinoma. The CDR3 runs from the conserved cysteine through the conserved F or W. D genes are given only for firm matches. Not every row has a clone size; where given, it reads once, few, many or a size class.

d_call: -
j_call: TRBJ1-1
clone_size: -
v_call: TRBV2
cdr3_aa: CASSADRMNTEAFF
cdr3_nt: TGTGCCAGCAGCGCGGACAGAATGAACACTGAAGCTTTCTTT

d_call: TRBD1
j_call: TRBJ2-7
clone_size: -
v_call: TRBV28
cdr3_aa: CASSPPPGQGISYEQYF
cdr3_nt: TGTGCCAGCAGCCCCCCCCCAGGACAGGGTATCTCCTACGAGCAGTACTTC

d_call: TRBD2
j_call: TRBJ2-1
clone_size: -
v_call: TRBV9
cdr3_aa: CASSVRLAGYNEQFF
cdr3_nt: TGTGCCAGCAGCGTTCGACTAGCGGGTTACAATGAGCAGTTCTTC

d_call: -
j_call: TRBJ2-7
clone_size: -
v_call: TRBV19
cdr3_aa: CASSIAQLAEQYF
cdr3_nt: TGTGCCAGTAGTATAGCCCAGCTGGCCGAGCAGTACTTC

d_call: -
j_call: TRBJ2-2
clone_size: few
v_call: TRBV9
cdr3_aa: CASSPTRSDLSGELFF
cdr3_nt: TGTGCCAGCAGCCCGACCCGCTCTGATCTGTCCGGGGAGCTGTTTTTT

d_call: -
j_call: TRBJ2-7
clone_size: many
v_call: TRBV7-9
cdr3_aa: CASSPGVSYEQYF
cdr3_nt: TGTGCCAGCAGCCCAGGGGTCTCCTACGAGCAGTACTTC

d_call: -
j_call: TRBJ1-1
clone_size: -
v_call: TRBV11-3
cdr3_aa: CASSHDGVEAFF
cdr3_nt: TGTGCCAGCAGCCATGATGGGGTTGAAGCTTTCTTT

d_call: -
j_call: TRBJ1-5
clone_size: -
v_call: TRBV10-3
cdr3_aa: CAISDGDQPQHF
cdr3_nt: TGTGCCATCAGTGACGGTGATCAGCCCCAGCATTTT

d_call: -
j_call: TRBJ1-2
clone_size: -
v_call: TRBV19
cdr3_aa: CASGGDQGDGYTF
cdr3_nt: TGTGCCAGCGGGGGAGATCAGGGCGACGGCTACACCTTC

d_call: -
j_call: TRBJ1-2
clone_size: -
v_call: TRBV10-2
cdr3_aa: CASRGATYGYTF
cdr3_nt: TGCGCCAGCAGGGGAGCTACCTATGGCTACACCTTC

d_call: TRBD2
j_call: TRBJ2-5
clone_size: -
v_call: TRBV30
cdr3_aa: CAWSGGTSGIETQYF
cdr3_nt: TGTGCCTGGAGTGGGGGGACTAGCGGGATAGAGACCCAGTACTTC

d_call: -
j_call: TRBJ1-5
clone_size: -
v_call: TRBV7-9
cdr3_aa: CASSLERVSEFNQPQHF
cdr3_nt: TGTGCCAGCAGCTTAGAGAGGGTAAGCGAGTTCAATCAGCCCCAGCATTTT

d_call: -
j_call: TRBJ2-5
clone_size: -
v_call: TRBV19
cdr3_aa: CASGPAGETQYF
cdr3_nt: TGTGCCAGCGGCCCGGCGGGAGAGACCCAGTACTTC

d_call: -
j_call: TRBJ1-2
clone_size: -
v_call: TRBV6-5
cdr3_aa: CASSASGPGYTF
cdr3_nt: TGTGCCAGCAGTGCCTCGGGTCCAGGCTACACCTTC

d_call: TRBD1
j_call: TRBJ2-3
clone_size: -
v_call: TRBV28
cdr3_aa: CASRGQGSGTDTQYF
cdr3_nt: TGTGCCAGCAGGGGACAGGGGTCTGGCACAGATACGCAGTATTTT

d_call: -
j_call: TRBJ1-1
clone_size: -
v_call: TRBV5-4
cdr3_aa: CASSPLGGFDTEAFF
cdr3_nt: TGTGCCAGCAGCCCCCTGGGGGGTTTTGACACTGAAGCTTTCTTT

d_call: TRBD1
j_call: TRBJ1-5
clone_size: -
v_call: TRBV27
cdr3_aa: CASSLQGAGQPQHF
cdr3_nt: TGTGCCAGCAGTTTACAGGGGGCGGGTCAGCCCCAGCATTTT

d_call: -
j_call: TRBJ2-5
clone_size: few
v_call: TRBV27
cdr3_aa: CASRPGHGRLETQYF
cdr3_nt: TGTGCCAGCAGGCCGGGACATGGGAGATTAGAGACCCAGTACTTC

d_call: -
j_call: TRBJ2-7
clone_size: few
v_call: TRBV28
cdr3_aa: CASSFSWTYEQYF
cdr3_nt: TGTGCCAGCAGTTTTTCCTGGACTTACGAGCAGTACTTC

d_call: TRBD1
j_call: TRBJ1-3
clone_size: medium-sized
v_call: TRBV6-1
cdr3_aa: CAGRLETGQNTIYF
cdr3_nt: TGTGCCGGCCGTCTCGAGACAGGGCAAAACACCATATATTTT

d_call: -
j_call: TRBJ2-7
clone_size: -
v_call: TRBV13
cdr3_aa: CASSLKGGKHYYEQYF
cdr3_nt: TGTGCCAGCAGCTTAAAGGGAGGTAAACACTACTACGAGCAGTACTTC

d_call: TRBD2
j_call: TRBJ2-1
clone_size: few
v_call: TRBV28
cdr3_aa: CASSLGGTRSFF
cdr3_nt: TGTGCCAGCAGTTTAGGTGGGACTAGATCGTTCTTC

d_call: -
j_call: TRBJ2-1
clone_size: few
v_call: TRBV12-5
cdr3_aa: CASGLVHGSSYNEQFF
cdr3_nt: TGTGCTAGTGGTTTGGTACACGGGAGCTCCTACAATGAGCAGTTCTTC

d_call: TRBD1
j_call: TRBJ1-4
clone_size: many
v_call: TRBV5-4
cdr3_aa: CASSRINRGENEKLFF
cdr3_nt: TGTGCCAGCAGCCGAATTAACAGGGGGGAAAATGAAAAACTGTTTTTT

d_call: TRBD2
j_call: TRBJ2-1
clone_size: -
v_call: TRBV7-2
cdr3_aa: CASSAGLAGEQFF
cdr3_nt: TGTGCCAGCAGCGCGGGACTAGCAGGTGAGCAGTTCTTC

d_call: -
j_call: TRBJ1-5
clone_size: -
v_call: TRBV7-8
cdr3_aa: CASSLGVNQPQHF
cdr3_nt: TGTGCCAGCAGCTTAGGGGTCAATCAGCCCCAGCATTTT

d_call: TRBD1
j_call: TRBJ1-5
clone_size: few
v_call: TRBV2
cdr3_aa: CASRGTGDQSAQHF
cdr3_nt: TGTGCCAGCAGGGGGACAGGGGACCAATCGGCCCAGCATTTT

d_call: TRBD1
j_call: TRBJ1-5
clone_size: few
v_call: TRBV2
cdr3_aa: CASLGQGASQPQHF
cdr3_nt: TGTGCCAGCCTCGGACAGGGGGCTAGTCAGCCCCAGCATTTT

d_call: -
j_call: TRBJ1-5
clone_size: once
v_call: TRBV28
cdr3_aa: CASSFYLQGSRVAQHF
cdr3_nt: TGTGCCAGCAGTTTCTACCTACAGGGATCTAGGGTGGCCCAGCATTTT

d_call: -
j_call: TRBJ1-1
clone_size: many
v_call: TRBV19
cdr3_aa: CASSAQEGTEAFF
cdr3_nt: TGTGCCAGTAGTGCACAGGAGGGCACTGAAGCTTTCTTT

d_call: TRBD1
j_call: TRBJ2-7
clone_size: -
v_call: TRBV11-2
cdr3_aa: CASSPGGTGGVVNEQYF
cdr3_nt: TGTGCCAGCAGCCCAGGGGGGACAGGGGGCGTCGTCAACGAGCAGTACTTC

d_call: TRBD1
j_call: TRBJ1-1
clone_size: few
v_call: TRBV30
cdr3_aa: CAWSKYLQGANTEAFF
cdr3_nt: TGTGCCTGGAGTAAGTATTTACAGGGGGCGAACACTGAAGCTTTCTTT

d_call: -
j_call: TRBJ1-2
clone_size: many
v_call: TRBV29-1
cdr3_aa: CSVEDSTSLNYGYTF
cdr3_nt: TGCAGCGTTGAAGATAGTACTTCTCTTAACTATGGCTACACCTTC

d_call: TRBD2
j_call: TRBJ2-1
clone_size: -
v_call: TRBV6-1
cdr3_aa: CASSEATAGGTYNEQFF
cdr3_nt: TGTGCCAGCAGTGAAGCAACCGCGGGGGGCACATACAATGAGCAGTTCTTC

d_call: -
j_call: TRBJ2-6
clone_size: -
v_call: TRBV4-2
cdr3_aa: CASSQARGSSGANVLTF
cdr3_nt: TGTGCCAGCAGCCAAGCCAGGGGAAGCTCTGGGGCCAACGTCCTGACTTTC

d_call: -
j_call: TRBJ1-3
clone_size: -
v_call: TRBV9
cdr3_aa: CASSNPISGNTIYF
cdr3_nt: TGTGCCAGCAGCAACCCGATCTCTGGAAACACCATATATTTT

d_call: -
j_call: TRBJ1-5
clone_size: few
v_call: TRBV19
cdr3_aa: CASRLRDSGYQPQHF
cdr3_nt: TGTGCCAGTAGACTCAGGGACTCCGGGTATCAGCCCCAGCATTTT

d_call: TRBD2
j_call: TRBJ2-1
clone_size: -
v_call: TRBV19
cdr3_aa: CASSTDSGNQFF
cdr3_nt: TGTGCCAGTAGTACGGATAGCGGGAACCAGTTCTTC

d_call: -
j_call: TRBJ1-6
clone_size: -
v_call: TRBV4-1
cdr3_aa: CASSIRQLGISDSPLHF
cdr3_nt: TGCGCCAGCAGCATCCGACAGCTCGGTATTTCGGATTCACCCCTCCACTTT

d_call: -
j_call: TRBJ1-5
clone_size: once
v_call: TRBV7-8
cdr3_aa: CASSLYIGQPQHF
cdr3_nt: TGTGCCAGCAGCCTTTATATCGGTCAGCCCCAGCATTTT

d_call: TRBD2
j_call: TRBJ2-3
clone_size: once
v_call: TRBV7-9
cdr3_aa: CASSFDFAGATDTQYF
cdr3_nt: TGTGCCAGCAGCTTTGATTTCGCGGGAGCGACAGATACGCAGTATTTT

d_call: -
j_call: TRBJ2-1
clone_size: -
v_call: TRBV5-6
cdr3_aa: CASSTFREFSNEQFF
cdr3_nt: TGTGCCAGCAGTACGTTTAGGGAGTTTTCCAATGAGCAGTTCTTC

d_call: -
j_call: TRBJ2-1
clone_size: few
v_call: TRBV9
cdr3_aa: CASSVSTALNEQFF
cdr3_nt: TGTGCCAGCAGCGTCTCGACAGCTCTAAATGAGCAGTTCTTC

d_call: TRBD1
j_call: TRBJ2-1
clone_size: -
v_call: TRBV18
cdr3_aa: CASSPRDRDEQFF
cdr3_nt: TGTGCCAGCTCACCGCGCGACAGGGATGAGCAGTTCTTC

d_call: TRBD2
j_call: TRBJ2-1
clone_size: once
v_call: TRBV7-2
cdr3_aa: CASSYPGAGGPDEQFF
cdr3_nt: TGTGCCAGCAGCTATCCGGGCGCGGGAGGGCCGGATGAGCAGTTCTTC

d_call: -
j_call: TRBJ2-6
clone_size: -
v_call: TRBV6-6
cdr3_aa: CASSSGANVLTF
cdr3_nt: TGTGCCAGCAGCTCTGGGGCCAACGTCCTGACTTTC

d_call: -
j_call: TRBJ2-5
clone_size: -
v_call: TRBV10-2
cdr3_aa: CASRVEETQYF
cdr3_nt: TGCGCCAGCAGGGTAGAGGAGACCCAGTACTTC

d_call: -
j_call: TRBJ2-7
clone_size: -
v_call: TRBV7-9
cdr3_aa: CASRRTGMEQYF
cdr3_nt: TGTGCCAGCAGACGGACGGGGATGGAGCAGTACTTC

d_call: -
j_call: TRBJ2-2
clone_size: -
v_call: TRBV9
cdr3_aa: CASSPRQASNTGELFF
cdr3_nt: TGTGCCAGCAGCCCCCGTCAGGCGTCGAACACCGGGGAGCTGTTTTTT

d_call: -
j_call: TRBJ1-6
clone_size: -
v_call: TRBV6-1
cdr3_aa: CATKTGQSGPLHF
cdr3_nt: TGTGCCACCAAGACAGGTCAATCGGGACCCCTCCACTTT

d_call: -
j_call: TRBJ2-5
clone_size: -
v_call: TRBV14
cdr3_aa: CASSLHSGLGTQYF
cdr3_nt: TGTGCCAGCAGCCTCCACTCAGGGTTAGGGACCCAGTACTTC

d_call: TRBD2
j_call: TRBJ2-7
clone_size: -
v_call: TRBV7-6
cdr3_aa: CASSPLPGLAGYEQYF
cdr3_nt: TGTGCCAGCAGCCCTCTCCCGGGACTAGCGGGCTACGAGCAGTACTTC

d_call: TRBD1
j_call: TRBJ1-5
clone_size: -
v_call: TRBV30
cdr3_aa: CAWSVQDRGRNQPQHF
cdr3_nt: TGTGCCTGGAGTGTACAGGACAGGGGTAGGAATCAGCCCCAGCATTTT

d_call: -
j_call: TRBJ1-4
clone_size: few
v_call: TRBV29-1
cdr3_aa: CSVVSGTKLFF
cdr3_nt: TGCAGCGTTGTATCGGGGACGAAACTGTTTTTT

d_call: -
j_call: TRBJ1-5
clone_size: once
v_call: TRBV6-6
cdr3_aa: CASSLQASNQPQHF
cdr3_nt: TGTGCCAGCAGTTTACAGGCTAGCAATCAGCCCCAGCATTTT

d_call: TRBD1
j_call: TRBJ1-6
clone_size: -
v_call: TRBV28
cdr3_aa: CASSLLDRGILYNSPLHF
cdr3_nt: TGTGCCAGCAGTTTACTGGACAGGGGGATTTTGTACAATTCACCCCTCCACTTT

d_call: TRBD1
j_call: TRBJ1-2
clone_size: -
v_call: TRBV9
cdr3_aa: CASSFLGQGARISYTF
cdr3_nt: TGTGCCAGCAGCTTCCTCGGGCAGGGGGCGAGGATAAGCTACACCTTC

d_call: TRBD2
j_call: TRBJ2-5
clone_size: -
v_call: TRBV4-1
cdr3_aa: CASSQALAGGETQYF
cdr3_nt: TGCGCCAGCAGCCAAGCCCTGGCCGGGGGGGAGACCCAGTACTTC

d_call: TRBD1
j_call: TRBJ1-1
clone_size: -
v_call: TRBV5-1
cdr3_aa: CASSWTGTANMNTEAFF
cdr3_nt: TGCGCCAGCAGCTGGACCGGGACAGCTAATATGAACACTGAAGCTTTCTTT